This TCR beta chain originates from a study of cytomegalovirus exposure and HLA in healthy donors. Germline V gene data show CDR1 as SGDLS and CDR2 as YYNGEE. This CDR3 comprises 16 residues. V shed 3 bases and J shed 4 bases, with 16 bases lying between them. The PCR employed 60 Vbeta primers together with 13 Jbeta primers. Assay: immunoSEQ multiplex PCR; the TCRdb copy retains only in-frame clones and omits some. Seen here are fewer than 150,000 clones, about three quarters observed once, and the top ten hold 25% to 35%. Sequences were obtained from PBMCs. The receptor was isolated from a man aged 55 to 70 in good health and CMV-seropositive. The chain recombines TRBV9 with TRBJ2-2; D gene ambiguous. The chain's CDR3 is CASSASSYPVTGELFF. The CDR3 DNA reads as TGTGCCAGCAGCGCTAGTAGCTACCCGGTCACCGGGGAGCTGTTTTTT.